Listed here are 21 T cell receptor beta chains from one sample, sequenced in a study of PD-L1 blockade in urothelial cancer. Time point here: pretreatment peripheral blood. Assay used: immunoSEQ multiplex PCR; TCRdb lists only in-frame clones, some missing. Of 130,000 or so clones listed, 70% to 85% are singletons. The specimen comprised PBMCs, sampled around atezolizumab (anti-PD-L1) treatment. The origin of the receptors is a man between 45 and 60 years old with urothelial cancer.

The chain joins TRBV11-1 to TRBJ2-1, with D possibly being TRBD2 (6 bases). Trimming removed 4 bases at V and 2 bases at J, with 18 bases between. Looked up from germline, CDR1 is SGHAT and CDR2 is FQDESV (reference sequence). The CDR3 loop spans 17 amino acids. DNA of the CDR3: TGTGCCAGCAGCTCCTCTAGTGGGGGGAGCCCCTACAATGAGCAGTTCTTC. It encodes CASSSSSGGSPYNEQFF.

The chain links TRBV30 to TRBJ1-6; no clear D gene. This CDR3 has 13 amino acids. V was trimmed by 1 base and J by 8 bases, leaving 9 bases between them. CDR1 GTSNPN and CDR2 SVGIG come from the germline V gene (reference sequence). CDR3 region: CAWSGALHSPLHF. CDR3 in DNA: TGTGCCTGGAGTGGGGCGCTTCATTCACCCCTCCACTTT.

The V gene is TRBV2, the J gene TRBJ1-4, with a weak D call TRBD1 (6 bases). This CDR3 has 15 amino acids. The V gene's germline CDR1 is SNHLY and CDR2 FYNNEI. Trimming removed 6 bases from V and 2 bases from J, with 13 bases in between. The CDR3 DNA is TGTGCCAGCAGCGCCCTTGGACAGACTAATGAAAAACTGTTTTTT. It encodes CASSALGQTNEKLFF.

The DNA for the CDR3 is TGTGCCAGCAGTTATGAGTACGAGCAGTACTTC. It specifies CASSYEYEQYF. The J gene is TRBJ2-7, the V gene TRBV6-6, with D hard to call. The CDR3 runs to 11 residues. Germline CDR1 MNHNY, CDR2 SVGAGI (reference sequence). The V gene lost 3 bases and the J gene lost 4 bases, with 4 bases spanning the gap.

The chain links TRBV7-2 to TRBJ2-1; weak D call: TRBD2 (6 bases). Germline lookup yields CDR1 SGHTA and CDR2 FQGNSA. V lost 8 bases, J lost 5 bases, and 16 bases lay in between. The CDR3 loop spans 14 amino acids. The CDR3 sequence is CASSNAGLNNEQFF. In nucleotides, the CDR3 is TGTGCCAGCTCTAACGCGGGACTTAACAATGAGCAGTTCTTC.

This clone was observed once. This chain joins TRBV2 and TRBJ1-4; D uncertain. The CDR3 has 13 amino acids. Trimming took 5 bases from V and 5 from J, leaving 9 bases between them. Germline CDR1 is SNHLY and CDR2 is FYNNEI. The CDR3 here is CASSIKPNEKLFF. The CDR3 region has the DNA TGTGCCAGCAGTATTAAGCCAAATGAAAAACTGTTTTTT. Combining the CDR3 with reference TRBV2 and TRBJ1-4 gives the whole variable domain EPEVTQTPSHQVTQMGQEVILRCVPISNHLYFYWYRQILGQKVEFLVSFYNNEISEKSEIFDDQFSVERPDGSNFTLKIRSTKLEDSAMYFCASSIKPNEKLFFGSGTQLSVL.

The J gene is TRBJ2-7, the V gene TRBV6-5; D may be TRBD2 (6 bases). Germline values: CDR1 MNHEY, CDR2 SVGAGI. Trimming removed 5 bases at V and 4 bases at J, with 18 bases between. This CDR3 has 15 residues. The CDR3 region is CASSRTGAGAYEQYF. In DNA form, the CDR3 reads TGTGCCAGCAGTCGAACGGGAGCCGGAGCTTACGAGCAGTACTTC.

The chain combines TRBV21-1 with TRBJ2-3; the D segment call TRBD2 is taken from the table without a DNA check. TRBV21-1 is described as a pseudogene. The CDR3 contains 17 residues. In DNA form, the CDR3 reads TGTGCCAGCAGCAAAGGAGGGGGAGGGGCTGGCACAGATACGCAGTATTTT. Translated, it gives CASSKGGGGAGTDTQYF.

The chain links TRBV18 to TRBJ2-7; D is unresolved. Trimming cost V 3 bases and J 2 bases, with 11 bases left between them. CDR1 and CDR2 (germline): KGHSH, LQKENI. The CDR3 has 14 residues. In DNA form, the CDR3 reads TGTGCCAGCTCACCTTCTAGTACCGCCTACGAGCAGTACTTC. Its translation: CASSPSSTAYEQYF.

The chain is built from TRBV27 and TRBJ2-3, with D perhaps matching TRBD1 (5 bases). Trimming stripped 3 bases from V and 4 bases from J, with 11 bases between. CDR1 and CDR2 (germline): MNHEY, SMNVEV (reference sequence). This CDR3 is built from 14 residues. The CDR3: CASSFYRGADTQYF. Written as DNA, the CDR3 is TGTGCCAGCAGTTTCTATAGGGGCGCAGATACGCAGTATTTT.

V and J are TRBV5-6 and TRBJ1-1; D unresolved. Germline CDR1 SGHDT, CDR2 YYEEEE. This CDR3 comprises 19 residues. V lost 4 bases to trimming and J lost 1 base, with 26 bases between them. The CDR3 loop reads CASSPRTGTSYTRNTEAFF. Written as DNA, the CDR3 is TGTGCCAGCAGCCCTCGTACCGGAACATCCTACACTAGGAACACTGAAGCTTTCTTT.

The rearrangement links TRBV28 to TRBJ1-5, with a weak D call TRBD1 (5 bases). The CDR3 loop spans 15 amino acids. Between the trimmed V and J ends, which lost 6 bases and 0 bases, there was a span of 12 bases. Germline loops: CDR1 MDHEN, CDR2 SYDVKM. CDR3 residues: CASSWGGTSNQPQHF. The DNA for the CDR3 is TGTGCCAGCAGCTGGGGGGGAACTAGCAATCAGCCCCAGCATTTT.

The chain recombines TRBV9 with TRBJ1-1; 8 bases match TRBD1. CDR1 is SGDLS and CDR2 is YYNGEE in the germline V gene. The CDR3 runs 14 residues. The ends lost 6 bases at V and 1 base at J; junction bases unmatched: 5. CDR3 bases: TGTGCCAGCACCCAGGGGGCGACGAACACTGAAGCTTTCTTT. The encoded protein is CASTQGATNTEAFF.

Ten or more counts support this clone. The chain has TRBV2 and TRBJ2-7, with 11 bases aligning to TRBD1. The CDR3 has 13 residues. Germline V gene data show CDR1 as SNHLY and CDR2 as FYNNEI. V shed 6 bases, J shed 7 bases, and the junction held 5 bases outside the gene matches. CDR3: CASRGQGAGEQYF. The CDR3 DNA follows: TGTGCCAGCAGAGGACAGGGGGCTGGTGAGCAGTACTTC.

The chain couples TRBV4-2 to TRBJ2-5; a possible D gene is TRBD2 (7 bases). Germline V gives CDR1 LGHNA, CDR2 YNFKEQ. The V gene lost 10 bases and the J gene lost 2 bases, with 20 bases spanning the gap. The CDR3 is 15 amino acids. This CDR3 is CATSGGPGGQETQYF. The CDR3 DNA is TGTGCCACCTCCGGGGGCCCCGGGGGGCAAGAGACCCAGTACTTC.

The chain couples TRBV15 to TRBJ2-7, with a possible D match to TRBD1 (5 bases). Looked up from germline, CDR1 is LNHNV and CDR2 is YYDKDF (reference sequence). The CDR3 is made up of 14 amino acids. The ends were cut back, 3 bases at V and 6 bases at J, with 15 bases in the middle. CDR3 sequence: CATSRVQGYSEQYF. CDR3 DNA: TGTGCCACCAGCAGGGTCCAGGGATATAGCGAGCAGTACTTC.

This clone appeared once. CDR3 in amino acids: CASSAYNEQFF. CDR3 DNA sequence: TGTGCCAGTAGCGCGTACAATGAGCAGTTCTTC. The chain uses TRBV19 and TRBJ2-1, with D uncertain. Between the trimmed V and J ends, which lost 6 bases and 4 bases, there was a span of 4 bases. The CDR3 totals 11 residues. Germline V gene lookup returns CDR1 LNHDA and CDR2 SQIVND (reference sequence).

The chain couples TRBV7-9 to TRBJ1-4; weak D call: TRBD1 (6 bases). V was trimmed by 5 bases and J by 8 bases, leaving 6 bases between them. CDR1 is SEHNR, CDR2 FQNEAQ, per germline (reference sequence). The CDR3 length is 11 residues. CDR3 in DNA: TGTGCCAGCAGCACAGGGGAAAAACTGTTTTTT. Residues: CASSTGEKLFF.

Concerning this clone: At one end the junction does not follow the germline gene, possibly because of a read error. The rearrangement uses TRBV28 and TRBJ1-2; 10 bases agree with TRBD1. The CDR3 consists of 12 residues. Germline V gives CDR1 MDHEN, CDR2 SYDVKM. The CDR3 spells CASSALRDRGLF. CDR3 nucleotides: TGTGCCAGCAGCGCTCTCCGGGACAGGGGTCTCTTC.

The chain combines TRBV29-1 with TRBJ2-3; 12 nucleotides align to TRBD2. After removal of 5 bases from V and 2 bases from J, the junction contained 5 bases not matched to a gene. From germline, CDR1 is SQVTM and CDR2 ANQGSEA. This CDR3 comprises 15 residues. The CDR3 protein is CSVTGLAGNTDTQYF. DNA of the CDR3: TGCAGCGTTACTGGACTAGCGGGAAACACAGATACGCAGTATTTT.

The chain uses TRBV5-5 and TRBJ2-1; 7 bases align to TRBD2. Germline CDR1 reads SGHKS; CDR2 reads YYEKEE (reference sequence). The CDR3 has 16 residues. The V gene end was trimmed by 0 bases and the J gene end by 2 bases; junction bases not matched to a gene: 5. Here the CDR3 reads CASSLVGGGPYNEQFF. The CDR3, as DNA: TGTGCCAGCAGCTTGGTGGGGGGAGGGCCCTACAATGAGCAGTTCTTC.